This TCR beta chain was identified in a study of cytomegalovirus exposure and HLA in healthy donors. Study-wide results and limits: Later work associated fewer than 20,000 TCR beta sequences with HLA alleles at 0.05 false discovery rate. Solely CMV serostatus was available to characterize immune exposure. Previously analyzed data showed that most TCR beta V segments were productive at a frequency of about 87% or about 30%.

Primers: 60 Vbeta forward and 13 Jbeta reverse. Sequencing was performed with immunoSEQ multiplex PCR; in TCRdb, only in-frame clones are kept and a portion is missing. The sample consists of some 250,000 clones, about 80% of them appearing once. A note on this clone: Its matching antigen is unknown.

The V gene lost 0 bases and the J gene lost 0 bases, with 10 bases spanning the gap. Germline V gene sequence: CDR1 SGHDT, CDR2 YYEEEE. The CDR3 covers 17 residues. The J gene is TRBJ2-6, the V gene TRBV5-6, with D maybe TRBD2 (5 bases). The sequencing input was PBMCs. This clonotype was sampled from an older woman in good health and CMV-seropositive. In DNA, the CDR3 is TGTGCCAGCAGCTTGGCCCCGGGGAGCTCTGGGGCCAACGTCCTGACTTTC. It is translated as CASSLAPGSSGANVLTF.